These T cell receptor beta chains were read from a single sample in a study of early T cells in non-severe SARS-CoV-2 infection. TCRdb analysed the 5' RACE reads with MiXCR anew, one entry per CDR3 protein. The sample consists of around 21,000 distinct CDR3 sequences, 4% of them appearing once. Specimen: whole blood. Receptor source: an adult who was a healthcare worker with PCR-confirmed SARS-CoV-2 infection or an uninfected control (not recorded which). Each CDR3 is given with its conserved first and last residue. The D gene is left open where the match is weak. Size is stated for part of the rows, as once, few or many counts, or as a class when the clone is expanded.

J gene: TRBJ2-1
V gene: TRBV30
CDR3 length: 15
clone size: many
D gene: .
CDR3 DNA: TGTGCCTGGAGTGCCCTGGTCCCGCCGAACAATGAGCAGTTCTTC
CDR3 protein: CAWSALVPPNNEQFF

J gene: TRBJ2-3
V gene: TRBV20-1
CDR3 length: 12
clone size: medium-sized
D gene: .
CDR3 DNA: TGCAGAGGTCGGGACCCCGCAGATACGCAGTATTTT
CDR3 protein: CRGRDPADTQYF

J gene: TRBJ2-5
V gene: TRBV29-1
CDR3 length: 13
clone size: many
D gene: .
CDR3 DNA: TGCAGCGTTGAGGCAGGCAGGGGAGAGACCCAGTACTTC
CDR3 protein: CSVEAGRGETQYF

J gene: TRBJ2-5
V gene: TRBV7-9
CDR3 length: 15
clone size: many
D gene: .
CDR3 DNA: TGTGCCAGCAGCTTAGGGGTAGGAGGTGAAGAGACCCAGTACTTC
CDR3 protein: CASSLGVGGEETQYF

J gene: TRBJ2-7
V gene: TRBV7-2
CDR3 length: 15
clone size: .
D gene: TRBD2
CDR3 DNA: TGTGCCAGCAGCTTAGCACGGACTAGCAGCCACGAGCAGTACTTC
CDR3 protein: CASSLARTSSHEQYF

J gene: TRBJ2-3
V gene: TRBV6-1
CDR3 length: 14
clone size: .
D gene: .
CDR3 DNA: TGTGCCAGCAGACGGGCTCAGGGCACAGATACGCAGTATTTT
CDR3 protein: CASRRAQGTDTQYF

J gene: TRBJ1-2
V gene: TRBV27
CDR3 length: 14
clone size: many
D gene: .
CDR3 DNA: TGTGCCAGCAGTTTATCCACAGGGATCTATGGCTACACCTTC
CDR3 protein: CASSLSTGIYGYTF

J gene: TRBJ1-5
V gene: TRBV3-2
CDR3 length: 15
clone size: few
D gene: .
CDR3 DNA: TGTGCCAGCAGCCAAGAGGGGGGAAGGGATCAGCCCCAGCATTTT
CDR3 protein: CASSQEGGRDQPQHF

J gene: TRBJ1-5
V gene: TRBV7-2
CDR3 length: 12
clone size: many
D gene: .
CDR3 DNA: TGTGCCAGCAGTCAGGGTGTTCAGCCCCAGCATTTT
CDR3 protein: CASSQGVQPQHF

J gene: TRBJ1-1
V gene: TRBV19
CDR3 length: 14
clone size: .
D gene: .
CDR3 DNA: TGTGCCAGTAGTGAGACCGGGGGATACACTGAAGCTTTCTTT
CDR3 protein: CASSETGGYTEAFF

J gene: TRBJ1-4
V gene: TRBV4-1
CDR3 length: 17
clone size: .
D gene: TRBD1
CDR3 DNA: TGCGCCAGCAGCCAAGGACCACCCGGGACAGTTGGTGAAAAACTGTTTTTT
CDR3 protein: CASSQGPPGTVGEKLFF

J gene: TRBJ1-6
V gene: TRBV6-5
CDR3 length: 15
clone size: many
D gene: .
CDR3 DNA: TGTGCCAGCAGTTACTCGGCGGTGTTCGGATCACCCCTCCACTTT
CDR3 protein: CASSYSAVFGSPLHF

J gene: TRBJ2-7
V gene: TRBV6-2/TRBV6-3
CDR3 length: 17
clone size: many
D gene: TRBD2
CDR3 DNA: TGTGCCAGCAGTTCCCTAGCGGGGGGCAATAACTCCTACGAGCAGTACTTC
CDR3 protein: CASSSLAGGNNSYEQYF

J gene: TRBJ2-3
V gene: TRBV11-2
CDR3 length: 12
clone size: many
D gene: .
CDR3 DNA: TGTGCCAGCAGCCCCGGACAGTTAACGCAGTATTTT
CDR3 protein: CASSPGQLTQYF

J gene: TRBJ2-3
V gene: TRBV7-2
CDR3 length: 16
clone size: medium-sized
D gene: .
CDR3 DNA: TGTGCCAGCAGCGTCGGTGGGGGCTACGGGACAGATACGCAGTATTTT
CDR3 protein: CASSVGGGYGTDTQYF

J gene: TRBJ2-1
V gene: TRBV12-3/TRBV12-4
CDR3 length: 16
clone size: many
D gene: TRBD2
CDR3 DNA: TGTGCCAGCATACCGCTGGGCGGGGGGGCCAACAATGAGCAGTTCTTC
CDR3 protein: CASIPLGGGANNEQFF

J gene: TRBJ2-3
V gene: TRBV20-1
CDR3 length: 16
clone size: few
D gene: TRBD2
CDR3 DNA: TGCAGTGCTAGCCCCCGCAGCGGGGGGGCCCCAGATACGCAGTATTTT
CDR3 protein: CSASPRSGGAPDTQYF